The present entry profiles one T cell receptor beta chain with its context. As yet, its antigen is unknown. This sample was taken from a study of graft-versus-host responses after intestinal transplantation. Study outcomes and limitations: The study associated peak circulating GvH clone levels with early post-transplant HvG declines. In recipient marrow, GvH clones were found, and some appeared first in ileum or blood. Allograft graft-versus-host to host-versus-graft clonal ratios ran high in patients with graft-donor T cell macrochimerism.

CDR1 SNHLY and CDR2 FYNNEI come from the germline V gene. V was pared by 8 bases and J by 1 base, with 6 bases of the junction left unmatched. This CDR3 contains 17 residues. TCRdb's table, derived via immunoSEQ multiplex PCR, lists solely in-frame clones and lacks some. Here the sample spans more than 90,000 clones, 85% to 95% being singletons. V gene TRBV2 combines with J gene TRBJ1-6; TRBD1 agrees at 12 bases. This sequence originates from a human donor who was the organ donor for an intestinal transplant. The material sequenced was unstimulated CD4+ T cells sorted from spleen or lymph node cells, taken before transplant. For the CDR3, the DNA is TGTGCCAGCCGGGACAGGGGGCTCTTATCCTATAATTCACCCCTCCACTTT. Residues: CASRDRGLLSYNSPLHF. Full variable domain (outside the CDR3, taken from reference TRBV2 and TRBJ1-6): EPEVTQTPSHQVTQMGQEVILRCVPISNHLYFYWYRQILGQKVEFLVSFYNNEISEKSEIFDDQFSVERPDGSNFTLKIRSTKLEDSAMYFCASRDRGLLSYNSPLHFGNGTRLTVT.